This TCR beta chain was captured in a study of blood T cell repertoires in COVID-19. Study context: COVID-19 samples collected from the United States, Italy and Spain covered acute and convalescent phases. Sources were T cells, B-cell-depleted T cells, or PBMCs; the material itself was cDNA or gDNA.

The CDR3 contains 15 residues. Trimming stripped 5 bases from V and 3 bases from J, with 14 bases between. Germline CDR1 and CDR2: SGHVS and FQNEAQ. In the original processing: Estimated nucleated cell counts came from reference gene primer amplification. Generated by immunoSEQ multiplex PCR, the TCRdb table keeps only in-frame clones and is missing some. The V and J calls and clone size were taken over from that table, and D and trimming were inferred from the DNA. In the table there are around 99,000 clones, just over 90% of which are singletons. The chain employs TRBV7-8 and TRBJ1-3, with D unclear. This receptor was identified in a woman aged 25 to 39 with acute or convalescent COVID-19. What was sequenced was peripheral blood. CDR3 DNA: TGTGCCAGCAGCCTCGGAGTTACGGTTGGAAACACCATATATTTT. It yields the protein CASSLGVTVGNTIYF.